This T cell receptor beta chain was obtained from a study of vaccination effects on CD4 cells after COVID-19. Details on this clone: Its antigen is not known.

Within the ViraFEST assay, antigen-specific CD4+ T cells underwent expansion with viral peptide pools prior to sequencing. A roughly ten-day culture period preceded the isolation of CD4+ T cells. SARS-CoV-2 infection was confirmed by PCR in the person between March and December 2020. The CDR3 spans 13 residues. The germline CDR1 and CDR2 sequences are MNHNY and SVGAGI (reference sequence). Trimming took 6 bases from V and 7 from J, leaving 13 bases between them. The protocol was immunoSEQ multiplex PCR, while the TCRdb copy is restricted to in-frame clones and leaves out a portion. The data contain roughly 73,000 clones, over 65% of them seen just once; the ten biggest clones take up over 4.5%.

This chain uses TRBV6-6 with TRBJ2-1; no reliable D call. The TCR sequence derives from a human donor who had a prior SARS-CoV-2 infection. The specimen comprised CD4+ T cells from PBMCs cultured with HIV peptides, sampled before COVID-19 vaccination. Subset specified: HIV-1 Nef peptide pool negative control/reference culture. The CDR3 DNA is TGTGCCAGCAGCTCTACCGAACCGAATGAGCAGTTCTTC. Translating gives CASSSTEPNEQFF.